Listed here is a single T cell receptor (beta chain). This clonotype has ten or more counts. Its cognate antigen has yet to be identified. The input lacks base qualities; no much larger clone sits a single base away. The library was made by 5' RACE. These reads were obtained on an Illumina HiSeq 2500. A second about 7 to 12 cycle PCR used a sample-barcoded 5' primer and a J-beta primer mix. A template-switch 5' adaptor carrying 12 random nucleotides introduced a unique molecular identifier onto each TCR beta cDNA molecule. Each sample yielded at least 3 million CDR3-containing paired-end reads. The Mint cDNA synthesis kit, primed by a TRBC-specific oligonucleotide, was used to synthesize first-strand cDNA from all RNA. After uracil-DNA glycosylase treatment, a first 18-cycle PCR used universal primers M1SS and BC2_uni_R on all cDNA. Per the original workflow: For normalization, 1 million high-quality reads were randomly selected from each sample, with every read carrying a distinct molecular identifier. Instead of being binned into consensus sequences, reads with shared molecular identifiers were discarded. MiTCR, set to a Q25 quality threshold and the strictest error-elimination algorithm, was used for CDR3 identification, clonotype clustering and error correction. A nonparametric unseen species model using Euler transformation provided a lower-bound estimate of total TCR beta diversity. TCRdb reanalyzed the raw reads on its own, using fastp at Q25 for trimming and MiXCR for clone calling, and kept in-frame beta chains. One record per CDR3 amino acid sequence lists the most common genes and DNA. The V and J calls and clone size come from TCRdb's table, not from the authors' own analysis. The sample table shows around 990,000 distinct CDR3 sequences, and less than 45% are seen once. The ten most abundant clones make up about an eighth of the sample.

The data stem from a study of blood T cells in healthy people across ages (dated by TCRdb to about 2015). About the study as a whole: Template switching captured roughly one uniquely barcoded TCR beta cDNA molecule per two T cells in model experiments. Using deep sequencing normalized with unique cDNA molecular identifiers, the study measured how TCR beta repertoire diversity changes with age. Using the same blood draw, the study looked at two additional independent replicas of 1 million unique cDNA reads for two donors, one aged 18 to 29 and the other aged 80 or older. Donors of different ages were randomly distributed across sequencing lanes to avoid experimental bias. Donors were grouped into four age groups: young (average roughly 17 years), middle-aged (less than 40), aged (around 60) and long-lived (over 80).

The CDR3 sequence holds 14 residues, the cysteine and phenylalanine included. The DNA shown is the 42-base CDR3, in frame from base 1. V gives up 3 bases and J gives up 5 bases, and the segment between their germline ends measures 16 bases. CDR1 and CDR2 are drawn from the germline V gene (reference sequence): GTSNPN, SVGIG. The 35 to 40 donors, aged about 6 to 95 years, were systemically healthy Caucasian individuals from Russia. Approximately 10 milliliters of peripheral blood were collected from each donor into EDTA-treated Vacutainer tubes. PBMCs were isolated by Ficoll-Paque density-gradient centrifugation, with at least 6 million obtained per sample. Total RNA was extracted from PBMCs with Trizol reagent, with at least 6 micrograms obtained per sample. The percentages of naive CD45RAhigh/CD27high T cells were determined by flow cytometry on a PBMC aliquot from every donor. Broader findings and caveats from the paper: A strong correlation was found between observed TCR beta diversity and the percentage of naive T cells measured by flow cytometry. The long-lived group showed more naive CD4+ T cells, fewer expanded clones and increased TCR diversity than the aged group, suggesting age selection. Because profiling used bulk unsorted PBMCs, naive and antigen-experienced compartments could not be compared conclusively. As age increased, observed TCR beta diversity per million T cells dropped in a roughly linear way, and a significant reduction was already evident by age about 36. Because the CMV infection status of the donors was unknown, age-related changes in expanded clonotypes may potentially have been confounded. Estimates of total diversity based on one million sequenced T cells were considered lower bounds and underestimates.

The chain is made from TRBV30 and TRBJ2-5, with the D assignment possibly TRBD1 or TRBD2, given 5 matching bases for each. Sequenced material: blood. This TCR was sampled from a man younger than 35 in good health. The base sequence is TGTGCCTGGAGGGGAACAGGAGGAAAGGAGACCCAGTACTTC. Its protein product is CAWRGTGGKETQYF.